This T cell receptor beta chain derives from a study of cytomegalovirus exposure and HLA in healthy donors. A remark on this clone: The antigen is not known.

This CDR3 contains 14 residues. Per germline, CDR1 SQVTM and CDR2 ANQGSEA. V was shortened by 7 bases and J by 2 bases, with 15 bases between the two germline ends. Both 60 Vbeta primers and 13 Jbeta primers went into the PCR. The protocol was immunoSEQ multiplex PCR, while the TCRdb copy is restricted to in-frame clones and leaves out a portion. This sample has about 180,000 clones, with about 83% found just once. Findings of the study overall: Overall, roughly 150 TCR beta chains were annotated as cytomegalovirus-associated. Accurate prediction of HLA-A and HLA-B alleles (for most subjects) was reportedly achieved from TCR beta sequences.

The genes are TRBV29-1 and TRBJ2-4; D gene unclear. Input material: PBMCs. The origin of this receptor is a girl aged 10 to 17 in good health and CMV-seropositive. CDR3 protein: CSAVPTTPKNIQYF. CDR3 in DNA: TGCAGCGCTGTACCCACTACCCCCAAAAACATTCAGTACTTC.